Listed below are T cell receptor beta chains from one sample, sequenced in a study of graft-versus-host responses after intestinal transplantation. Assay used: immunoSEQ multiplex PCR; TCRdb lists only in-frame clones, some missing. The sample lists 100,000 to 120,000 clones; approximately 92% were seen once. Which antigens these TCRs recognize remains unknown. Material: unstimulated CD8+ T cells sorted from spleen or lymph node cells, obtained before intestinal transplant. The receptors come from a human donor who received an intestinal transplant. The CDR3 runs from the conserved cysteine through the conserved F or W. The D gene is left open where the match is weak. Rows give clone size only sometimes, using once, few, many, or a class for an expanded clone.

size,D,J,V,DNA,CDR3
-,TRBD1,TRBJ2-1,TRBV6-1,TGTGCCAGCAGTGAAGGACAGGGGGCCTACAATGAGCAGTTCTTC,CASSEGQGAYNEQFF
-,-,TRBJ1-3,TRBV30,TGTGCCTGGAGTGTACGGGGTTACACCATATATTTT,CAWSVRGYTIYF
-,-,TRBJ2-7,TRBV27,TGTGCCAGCAGTTTCGGTATCTCCTACGAGCAGTACTTC,CASSFGISYEQYF
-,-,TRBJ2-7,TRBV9,TGTGCCAGCAGCGTAGCGGCAGCATCCTACGAGCAGTACTTC,CASSVAAASYEQYF
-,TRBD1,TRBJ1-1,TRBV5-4,TGTGCCAGCAGCTCACAGGGGAGATTGGACACTGAAGCTTTCTTT,CASSSQGRLDTEAFF
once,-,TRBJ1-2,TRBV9,TGTGCCAGCAGCGTAGGCAAGGCTAACTATGGCTACACCTTC,CASSVGKANYGYTF
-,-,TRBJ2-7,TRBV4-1,TGCGCCAGCAGCCAAGATGTAGAGGACAGGGTACGGGGGGAATACGAGCAGTACTTC,CASSQDVEDRVRGEYEQYF
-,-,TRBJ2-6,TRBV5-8,TGTGCCAGCAGCTCCCGGGACGTCAGCTCTGGGGCCAACGTCCTGACTTTC,CASSSRDVSSGANVLTF
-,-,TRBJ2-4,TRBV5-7,TGTGCCAGCAGCTTGGATTCAGCCAAAAACATTCAGTACTTC,CASSLDSAKNIQYF
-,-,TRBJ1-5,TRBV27,TGTGCCAGCAGTTGGGGGGCTGGTCAGCCCCAGCATTTT,CASSWGAGQPQHF
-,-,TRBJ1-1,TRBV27,TGTGCCAGCAGTTTATCTTCCACGAGTAACACTGAAGCTTTCTTT,CASSLSSTSNTEAFF
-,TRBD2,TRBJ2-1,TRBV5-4,TGTGCCAGCAGCCCGGGGGGTGAGCAGTTCTTC,CASSPGGEQFF
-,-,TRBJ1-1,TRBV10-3,TGTGCCATCAGTGACAGAGGGAACACTGAAGCTTTCTTT,CAISDRGNTEAFF
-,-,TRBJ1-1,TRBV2,TGTGCCAGCAGTGAAGGCGAGGGTGTGGGTGACACTGAAGCTTTCTTT,CASSEGEGVGDTEAFF
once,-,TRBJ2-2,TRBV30,TGTGCCTACCACCCGGCACTCTTAAACGGGGGGGAGCTGTTTTTT,CAYHPALLNGGELFF
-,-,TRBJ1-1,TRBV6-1,TGTGCCAGCAGTTGGGACTTCTCGAACACTGAAGCTTTCTTT,CASSWDFSNTEAFF
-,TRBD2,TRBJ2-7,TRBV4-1,TGCGCCAGCAGCCTGAAGATAGGTCGGACTAGCGGTTACGAGCAGTACTTC,CASSLKIGRTSGYEQYF
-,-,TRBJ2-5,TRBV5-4,TGTGCCAGCAGCTTGGAAATAGCGGAAGAGACCCAGTACTTC,CASSLEIAEETQYF
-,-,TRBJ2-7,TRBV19,TGTGCCAGTAGTACCGGACTATACGCCGAGCAGTACTTC,CASSTGLYAEQYF
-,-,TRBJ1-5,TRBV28,TGTGCCAGCAGCCACCCCAATGCAGAGATCAATCAGCCCCAGCATTTT,CASSHPNAEINQPQHF
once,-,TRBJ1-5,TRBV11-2,TGTGCCAGCAGCTTTAGGCCAGGGGCTCTTAATCAGCCCCAGCATTTT,CASSFRPGALNQPQHF
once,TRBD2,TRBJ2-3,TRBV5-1,TGCGCCAGCAGCAGTAGCGGGAGGGCGAGGACAGATACGCAGTATTTT,CASSSSGRARTDTQYF
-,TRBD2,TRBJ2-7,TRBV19,TGTGCCAGTAGTATGGCGGGAGGGCAGGCCGAGCAGTACTTC,CASSMAGGQAEQYF
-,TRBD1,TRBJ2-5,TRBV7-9,TGTGCCAGCGGGGGACAGCAAGAGACCCAGTACTTC,CASGGQQETQYF
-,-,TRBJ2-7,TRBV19,TGTGCCAGTAGTCCCGGAGGGGGAAGCTCCTACGAGCAGTACTTC,CASSPGGGSSYEQYF
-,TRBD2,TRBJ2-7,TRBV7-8,TGTGCCAGCAGCCCGACTAGCGGGAGGCACGAGCAGTACTTC,CASSPTSGRHEQYF
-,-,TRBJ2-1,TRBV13,TGTGCCAGCAGCTTAGGGTATGAGCAGTTCTTC,CASSLGYEQFF
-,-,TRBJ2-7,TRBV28,TGTGCCAGCAGTCCAGATTTCTACGAGCAGTACTTC,CASSPDFYEQYF
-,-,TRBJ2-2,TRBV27,TGTGCCAGCAGTTTAGCCAGGGAAGGGTCCGGGGAGCTGTTTTTT,CASSLAREGSGELFF
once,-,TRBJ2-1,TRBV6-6,TGTGCCAGCTCGTCGGCCGTCAATGAGCAGTTCTTC,CASSSAVNEQFF
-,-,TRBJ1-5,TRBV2,TGTGCCAGCAGTGAAACGGCATTCCGTCAGCCCCAGCATTTT,CASSETAFRQPQHF
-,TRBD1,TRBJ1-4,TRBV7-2,TGTGCCAGCAGCTTCCGAGGCAGGGGGGGTGGTGAAAAACTGTTTTTT,CASSFRGRGGGEKLFF
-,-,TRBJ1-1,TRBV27,TGTGCCAGCAAATCCCACCCGCAGTTTGAAGCTTTCTTT,CASKSHPQFEAFF
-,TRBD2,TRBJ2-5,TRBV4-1,TGCGCCAGCAGCCAATACTTGGGGACTAAGGGGGAGACCCAGTACTTC,CASSQYLGTKGETQYF
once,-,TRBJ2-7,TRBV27,TGTGCCAGCTCCCCAGGGGTATCCTACGAGCAGTACTTC,CASSPGVSYEQYF
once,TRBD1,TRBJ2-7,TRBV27,TGTGCCAGCAGTTTAGTGGGACAGGGTTTTTACGAGCAGTACTTC,CASSLVGQGFYEQYF
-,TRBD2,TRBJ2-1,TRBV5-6,TGTGCCAGCAGCAGGGGGACTAGCTTCGGGTACGAGCAGTTCTTC,CASSRGTSFGYEQFF
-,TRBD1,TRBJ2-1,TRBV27,TGTGCCAGCACCTCTGGACAGGGCGATTGGAATGAGCAGTTCTTC,CASTSGQGDWNEQFF
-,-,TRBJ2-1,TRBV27,TGTGCCAGCAGTTTTTCTAAGACGAATGAGCAGTTCTTC,CASSFSKTNEQFF
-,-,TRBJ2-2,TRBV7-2,TGTGCCAGCAGCTTCAACGGAAACACCGGGGAGCTGTTTTTT,CASSFNGNTGELFF
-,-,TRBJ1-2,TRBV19,TGTGCCAGTAGTATAGATCTCACTCTCCGGGGAAGTGGCTACACCTTC,CASSIDLTLRGSGYTF
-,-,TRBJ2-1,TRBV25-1,TGTGCCAGCAGTGATTGGGAGACCTACTACAATGAGCAGTTCTTC,CASSDWETYYNEQFF
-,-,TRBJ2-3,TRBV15,TGTGCCACCAGCAGAGTGGGTCAGAGCACAGATACGCAGTATTTT,CATSRVGQSTDTQYF
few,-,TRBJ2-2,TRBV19,TGTGCCAGTAGTATGGGTGGGGAGCTGTTTTTT,CASSMGGELFF
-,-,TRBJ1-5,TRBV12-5,TGTGCTAGTGGTTTGGGCAATCAGCCCCAGCATTTT,CASGLGNQPQHF
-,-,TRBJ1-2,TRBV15,TGTGCCACCAGCAGAGATGAGGGACTCTATGGCTACACCTTC,CATSRDEGLYGYTF
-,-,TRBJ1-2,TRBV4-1,TGCGCCAGCAGCCAAGATGAAGGAGAGGGGCGCGACTACACCTTC,CASSQDEGEGRDYTF
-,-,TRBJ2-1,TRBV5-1,TGCGCCAGCAGCTTGGGGGTCACCTTCTACAATGAGCAGTTCTTC,CASSLGVTFYNEQFF
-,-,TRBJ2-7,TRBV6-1,TGTGCCAGCAGTGGGAACGAGCAGTACTTC,CASSGNEQYF
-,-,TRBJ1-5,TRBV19,TGTGCCAGTAGTCCAGGGACGGAGAGCAATCAGCCCCAGCATTTT,CASSPGTESNQPQHF
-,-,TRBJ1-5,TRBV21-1,TGTGCCAGCAGCGAGAGACAGGAGGCCAAAAATAGCAATCAGCCCCAGCATTTT,CASSERQEAKNSNQPQHF
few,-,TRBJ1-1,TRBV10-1,TGCGCCAGCAGCCTAGGACCCAGGACTGAAGCTTTCTTT,CASSLGPRTEAFF
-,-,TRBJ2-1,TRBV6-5,TGTGCCAGCAGTTACTCCCAACTCGGGAATGAGCAGTTCTTC,CASSYSQLGNEQFF
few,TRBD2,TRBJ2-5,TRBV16,TGTGCCAGCAGCCAGGCGGGAGCAGGACGTAAAGAGACCCAGTACTTC,CASSQAGAGRKETQYF
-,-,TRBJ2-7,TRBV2,TGTGCCAGCAGTGGGGGGGACACCTACGAGCAGTACTTC,CASSGGDTYEQYF
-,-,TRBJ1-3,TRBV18,TGTGCCAGCTCACCTCCCTTGGACGGATCCTCTGGAAACACCATATATTTT,CASSPPLDGSSGNTIYF
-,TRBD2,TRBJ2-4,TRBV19,TGTGCCAGTAGTATAGGACCACTAGCGGGAGGCCAGGGAAAAAACATTCAGTACTTC,CASSIGPLAGGQGKNIQYF
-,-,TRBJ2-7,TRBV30,TGTGCCCAACAACAGGGCACTTCCTACGAGCAGTACTTC,CAQQQGTSYEQYF